Sequencing of this TCR beta chain was carried out in a study of blood T cells in healthy people across ages. Germline V CDR1 and CDR2: SGHTA, FQGNSA. This CDR3 has 16 residues. Losses at the gene ends were 4 bases for V and 2 bases for J; bases not matched to a gene: 8. A sample-barcoded 5' primer and a J-beta primer mix were used in a second PCR of roughly 7 to 11 cycles. TCRdb recomputed calls from the 5' RACE reads with MiXCR, one row per CDR3 protein. Among some 900,000 distinct CDR3 sequences listed, around 30% were seen once. A few counts support this clonotype. The genes are TRBV7-2 and TRBJ1-5; TRBD1 agrees at 7 bases. Sequencing input: blood. The clonotype was recovered from a woman of 80 years or more in good health. In nucleotides, the CDR3 is TGTGCCAGCAGCTGGGGACAGCCCTTAGGCAATCAGCCCCAGCATTTT. This translates into CASSWGQPLGNQPQHF.